This T cell receptor (beta chain) was sequenced in a study of T cell changes during pregnancy in multiple sclerosis. The table came from immunoSEQ multiplex PCR; TCRdb's copy has only in-frame clones and leaves some out. The sample includes 65,000 to 75,000 clones, roughly 92% seen only once; the top ten take approximately 2.8%. Germline-derived CDR1 and CDR2 are PRHDT and FYEKMQ (reference sequence). V was pared by 5 bases and J by 6 bases, with 12 bases of the junction left unmatched. This CDR3 spans 16 amino acids. This chain links TRBV13 with TRBJ2-2, with 7 bases lining up with TRBD1. The clonotype was recovered from a female donor in good health, enrolled as a control in a pregnancy study. The sequencing here drew on CD8+ T cells from peripheral blood mononuclear cells, taken in the third trimester of pregnancy. This CDR3 reads CASSPIRGGFPGELFF. CDR3 DNA sequence: TGTGCCAGCAGCCCTATTAGAGGGGGCTTTCCCGGGGAGCTGTTTTTT.